This T cell receptor beta chain was profiled in a study of regulatory T cells in long-lasting Graves disease. Time point indicated: newly diagnosed GD, antithyroid drugs for less than 3 months. Isolated PBMC RNA provided the starting material for the TCR library. Trimming pared 10 bases from V and 7 bases from J, leaving 16 bases between. The germline gives CDR1 MNHEY, CDR2 SMNVEV (reference sequence). The CDR3 spans 12 residues. This clonotype occurred many times. CDR3 regions were amplified by Arm-PCR using iRepertoire HTBI primers to build TCR beta libraries. One entry per CDR3 protein results from TCRdb running MiXCR on the multiplex PCR reads. The sample lists 350,000 to 550,000 distinct CDR3 sequences, around 15% occurring once. The sample was also linked to a second study, of T cells in Graves' hyperthyroidism and ophthalmopathy.

The chain has TRBV27 and TRBJ2-5; D may be TRBD1 or TRBD2 (7 bases each). This clonotype was sampled from a woman aged 18-29 years with Graves disease. Sequences were derived from peripheral blood mononuclear cells (PBMCs), sampled at new diagnosis, from a patient treated with antithyroid drugs. The CDR3 here is CATQDREGTQYF. DNA of the CDR3: TGTGCCACCCAAGACAGGGAGGGGACCCAGTACTTC.